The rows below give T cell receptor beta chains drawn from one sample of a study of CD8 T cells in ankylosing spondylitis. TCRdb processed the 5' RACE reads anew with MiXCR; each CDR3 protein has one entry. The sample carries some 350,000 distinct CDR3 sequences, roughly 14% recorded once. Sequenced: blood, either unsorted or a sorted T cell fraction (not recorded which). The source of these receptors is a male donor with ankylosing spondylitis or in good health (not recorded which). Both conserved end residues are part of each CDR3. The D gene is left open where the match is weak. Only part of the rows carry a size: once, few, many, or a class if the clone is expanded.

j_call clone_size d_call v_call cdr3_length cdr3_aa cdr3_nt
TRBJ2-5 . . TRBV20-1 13 CSASLGREETQYF TGCAGTGCTAGCCTTGGTAGGGAAGAGACCCAGTACTTC
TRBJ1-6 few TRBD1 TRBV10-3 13 CATGQGYNSPLHF TGTGCCACAGGACAGGGGTATAATTCACCCCTCCACTTT
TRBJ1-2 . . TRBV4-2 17 CASSQMSQGFYGYGYTF TGTGCCAGCAGCCAAATGAGCCAGGGCTTCTATGGCTATGGCTACACCTTC
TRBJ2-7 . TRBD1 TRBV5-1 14 CASSSRGQGYEQYF TGCGCCAGCAGTTCCAGGGGGCAAGGCTACGAGCAGTACTTC
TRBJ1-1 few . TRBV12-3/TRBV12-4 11 CASTDLTEAFF TGTGCCAGCACCGATCTCACAGAAGCTTTCTTT
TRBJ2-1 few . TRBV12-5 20 CASGLSPGAARLGGYNEQFF TGTGCTAGTGGTTTGTCCCCAGGGGCGGCTAGATTGGGTGGTTACAATGAGCAGTTCTTC
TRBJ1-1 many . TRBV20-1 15 CSAEGVRALNTEAFF TGCAGTGCCGAAGGGGTCCGGGCCTTGAACACTGAAGCTTTCTTT
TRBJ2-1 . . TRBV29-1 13 CSGGQYSYNEQFF TGCAGCGGTGGACAGTACTCCTACAATGAGCAGTTCTTC
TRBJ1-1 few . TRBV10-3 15 CAISESNGGGTEAFF TGTGCCATCAGTGAGTCGAACGGGGGTGGCACTGAAGCTTTCTTT
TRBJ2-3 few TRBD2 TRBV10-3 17 CAISESRASGAADTQYF TGTGCCATCAGTGAGTCGAGGGCTAGCGGGGCAGCAGATACGCAGTATTTT
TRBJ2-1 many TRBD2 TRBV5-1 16 CASSFSGGASYNEQFF TGCGCCAGCAGCTTTAGCGGGGGGGCCTCCTACAATGAGCAGTTCTTC
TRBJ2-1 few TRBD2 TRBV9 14 CASSVGGRGNEQFF TGTGCCAGCAGCGTAGGTGGGCGGGGGAATGAGCAGTTCTTC
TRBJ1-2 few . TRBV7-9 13 CASSTGVVYGYTF TGTGCCAGCAGCACGGGAGTAGTCTATGGCTACACCTTC
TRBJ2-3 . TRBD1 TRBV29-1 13 CSVQDRARDTQYF TGCAGCGTTCAGGACAGGGCTAGGGATACGCAGTATTTT
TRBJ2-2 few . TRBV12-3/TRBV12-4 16 CASSLVAASGTGELFF TGTGCCAGCAGTTTAGTAGCGGCCTCGGGGACCGGGGAGCTGTTTTTT
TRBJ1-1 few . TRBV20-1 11 CSASGRPEAFF TGCAGTGCTAGTGGCCGCCCTGAAGCTTTCTTT
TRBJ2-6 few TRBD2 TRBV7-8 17 CASFTGLAGAGANVLTF TGTGCCAGCTTTACGGGACTAGCGGGAGCTGGGGCCAACGTCCTGACTTTC
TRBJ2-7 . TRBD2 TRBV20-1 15 CSATPGLAFKSEQYF TGCAGTGCTACTCCCGGACTAGCGTTTAAGAGCGAGCAGTACTTC
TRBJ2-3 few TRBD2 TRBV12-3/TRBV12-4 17 CASSPVLTSGGTDTQYF TGTGCCAGCAGTCCCGTTTTAACTAGCGGGGGCACAGATACGCAGTATTTT
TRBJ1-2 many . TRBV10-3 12 CAIKATGYGYTF TGTGCCATCAAGGCCACAGGATATGGCTACACCTTC
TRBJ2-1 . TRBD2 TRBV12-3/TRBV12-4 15 CASSPVAGSYNEQFF TGTGCCAGCAGTCCGGTAGCGGGTAGCTACAATGAGCAGTTCTTC
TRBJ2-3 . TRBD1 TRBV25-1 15 CASSARTGSTDTQYF TGTGCCAGCAGTGCGCGGACAGGGAGCACAGATACGCAGTATTTT
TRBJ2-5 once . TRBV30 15 CAWSPKGHPRETQYF TGTGCCTGGAGTCCAAAGGGACACCCTCGAGAGACCCAGTACTTC
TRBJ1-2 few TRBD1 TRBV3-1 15 CASSHHGRQGYGYTF TGTGCCAGCAGCCATCACGGACGACAGGGGTATGGCTACACCTTC
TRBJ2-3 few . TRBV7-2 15 CASSLGGAGADTQYF TGTGCCAGCAGCTTAGGAGGGGCCGGGGCAGATACGCAGTATTTT
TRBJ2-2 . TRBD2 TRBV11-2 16 CASSPLGLVNTGELFF TGTGCCAGCAGCCCCCTGGGACTAGTGAACACCGGGGAGCTGTTTTTT
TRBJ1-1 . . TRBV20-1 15 CSARDSRRGGTEAFF TGCAGTGCTAGAGATAGTAGGAGAGGTGGCACTGAAGCTTTCTTT
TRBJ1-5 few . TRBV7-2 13 CASSYRGEQPQHF TGTGCCAGCAGCTATAGGGGGGAACAGCCCCAGCATTTT
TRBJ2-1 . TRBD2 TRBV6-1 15 CASSTGGSSYNEQFF TGTGCCAGCAGTACCGGGGGGTCTTCCTACAATGAGCAGTTCTTC
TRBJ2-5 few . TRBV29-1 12 CSVLYLQETQYF TGCAGCGTTCTTTATCTGCAAGAGACCCAGTACTTC
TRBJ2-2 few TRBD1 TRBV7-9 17 CASSWRTGEGITGELFF TGTGCCAGCAGCTGGAGGACAGGCGAAGGGATTACCGGGGAGCTGTTTTTT
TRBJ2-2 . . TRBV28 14 CASSLPEFTGELFF TGTGCCAGCAGTTTACCCGAATTCACCGGGGAGCTGTTTTTT
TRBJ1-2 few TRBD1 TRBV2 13 CASEWDRGGGYTF TGTGCCAGCGAATGGGACAGGGGAGGCGGCTACACCTTC
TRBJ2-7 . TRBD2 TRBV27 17 CASSPLPSGSWAYEQYF TGTGCCAGCAGTCCCCTCCCGAGCGGGAGCTGGGCATACGAGCAGTACTTC
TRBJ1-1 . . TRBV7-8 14 CASSLVGAGTEAFF TGTGCCAGCAGCTTAGTGGGGGCGGGTACTGAAGCTTTCTTT
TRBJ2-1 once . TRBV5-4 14 CASTWTTVDNEQFF TGTGCCAGCACCTGGACTACCGTCGACAATGAGCAGTTCTTC
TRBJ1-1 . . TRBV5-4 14 CASSLAHYHTEAFF TGTGCCAGCAGCTTGGCCCATTACCACACTGAAGCTTTCTTT
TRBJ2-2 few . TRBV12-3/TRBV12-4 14 CASKFDSLTGELFF TGTGCCAGCAAATTTGACAGCCTCACCGGGGAGCTGTTTTTT
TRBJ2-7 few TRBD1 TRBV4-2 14 CASSQDRGTYGQYF TGTGCCAGCAGCCAGGACAGGGGTACCTACGGGCAGTACTTC
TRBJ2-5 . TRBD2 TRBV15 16 CATSRLGLAEGETQYF TGTGCCACCAGCAGGCTAGGACTAGCGGAGGGGGAGACCCAGTACTTC
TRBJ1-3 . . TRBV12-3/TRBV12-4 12 CASSLIPNTIYF TGTGCCAGCAGTTTAATTCCGAACACCATATATTTT
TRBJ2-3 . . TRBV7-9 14 CASSRAQRTDTQYF TGTGCCAGCAGCCGCGCCCAGCGCACAGATACGCAGTATTTT
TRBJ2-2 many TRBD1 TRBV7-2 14 CASSWGQGTGELFF TGTGCCAGCAGCTGGGGACAGGGCACCGGGGAGCTGTTTTTT